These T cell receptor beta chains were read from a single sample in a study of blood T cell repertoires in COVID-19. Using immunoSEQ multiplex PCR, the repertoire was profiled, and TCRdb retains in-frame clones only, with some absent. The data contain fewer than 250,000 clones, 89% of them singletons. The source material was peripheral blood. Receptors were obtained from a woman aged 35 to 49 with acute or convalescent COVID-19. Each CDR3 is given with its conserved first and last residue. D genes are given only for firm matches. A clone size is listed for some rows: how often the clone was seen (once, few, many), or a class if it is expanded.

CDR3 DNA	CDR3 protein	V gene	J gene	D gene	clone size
TGTGCCACCAGTGATTTAGGAGACCCTGAAAAACTGTTTTTT	CATSDLGDPEKLFF	TRBV24-1	TRBJ1-4	NA	NA
TGTGCCAGCAGCCCCCGAGAGAGGTGGGGCTACACCTTC	CASSPRERWGYTF	TRBV6-5	TRBJ1-2	NA	few
TGTGCCAGCAGTGAGACAGAAGACTATGGCTACACCTTC	CASSETEDYGYTF	TRBV2	TRBJ1-2	NA	NA
TGTGCCAGCAGTTCTAGACAGGGAAGGGACTATGGCTACACCTTC	CASSSRQGRDYGYTF	TRBV5-4	TRBJ1-2	TRBD1	NA
TGTGCCAGCTCACCACCGACAGGCCCTGGGGCCAACGTCCTGACTTTC	CASSPPTGPGANVLTF	TRBV18	TRBJ2-6	NA	NA
TGCGCCAGCAGCCGCTGGGGGACTAGCGGGGGACAAGAGACCCAGTACTTC	CASSRWGTSGGQETQYF	TRBV4-1	TRBJ2-5	TRBD2	NA
TGCGCCAGCTCAAAGGGGTTCAATCAGCCCCAGCATTTT	CASSKGFNQPQHF	TRBV10-2	TRBJ1-5	NA	NA
TGTGCCAGCAGCTTAGGCCCGGGTAGGACTGAAGCTTTCTTT	CASSLGPGRTEAFF	TRBV11-3	TRBJ1-1	NA	NA
TGCAGCTCACAGGGGGCACCTACATCAACTAATGAAAAACTGTTTTTT	CSSQGAPTSTNEKLFF	TRBV29-1	TRBJ1-4	TRBD1	medium-sized
TGTGCCTGGAGTGCCGGTAGGGGCAATGAAAAACTGTTTTTT	CAWSAGRGNEKLFF	TRBV30	TRBJ1-4	NA	NA
TGTGCCAGCAGCCCCCACGGAGGCGGGGGGCGGAACACTGAAGCTTTCTTT	CASSPHGGGGRNTEAFF	TRBV7-3	TRBJ1-1	NA	NA
TGTGCCAGCAGTCGGCAGGGTTATGAGCAGTTCTTC	CASSRQGYEQFF	TRBV6-5	TRBJ2-1	NA	NA
TGTGCTAGTGGTTTAAGGGGGCTGGGGGAAAAACTGTTTTTT	CASGLRGLGEKLFF	TRBV12-5	TRBJ1-4	TRBD1	NA
TGTGCCAGCAGCAAAGGACTAGCGTCTAAAGAGACCCAGTACTTC	CASSKGLASKETQYF	TRBV21-1	TRBJ2-5	NA	NA
TGTGCCATCAGTGAGTCGCCGGGAGCGCTCTATGGCTACACCTTC	CAISESPGALYGYTF	TRBV10-3	TRBJ1-2	NA	few
TGTGCCAGCAGCGTAGCCGGAGGAGCTAACTATGGCTACACCTTC	CASSVAGGANYGYTF	TRBV9	TRBJ1-2	NA	NA
TGTGCCAGCTCACCAGGACAGGGGGATTCTGCTGAAGCTTTCTTT	CASSPGQGDSAEAFF	TRBV18	TRBJ1-1	TRBD1	NA
TGTGCCAGCAGCTTAGGAACGACAGGGGGAGGCACTGAAGCTTTCTTT	CASSLGTTGGGTEAFF	TRBV13	TRBJ1-1	TRBD1	NA
TGTGCCAGTAGTATCTACAGGGGGAGTCGGGTGAACACTGAAGCTTTCTTT	CASSIYRGSRVNTEAFF	TRBV19	TRBJ1-1	TRBD1	NA
TGTGCCAGCTCACCAAGTGGGCGGGGTAGCACAGATACGCAGTATTTT	CASSPSGRGSTDTQYF	TRBV18	TRBJ2-3	NA	NA
TGCGCCAGCAGCCACAACCGGGACAGCACATTAGGCTACACCTTC	CASSHNRDSTLGYTF	TRBV4-1	TRBJ1-2	TRBD1	NA
TGTGCCAGCAGCTCGTTCCCCAGGAACGATGGCTACACCTTC	CASSSFPRNDGYTF	TRBV5-6	TRBJ1-2	NA	once
TGCGCCAGCAGCCCGGATCCGGGGGATAGCTCCTACAATGAGCAGTTCTTC	CASSPDPGDSSYNEQFF	TRBV4-1	TRBJ2-1	NA	NA
TGTGCCAGTAGCAGGAGCAGGGTTATAGGGGAGCTGTTTTTT	CASSRSRVIGELFF	TRBV19	TRBJ2-2	NA	NA
TGCGCCAGCAGCCAAGATCAGGCAGGGTGGGGTGAAGCTTTCTTT	CASSQDQAGWGEAFF	TRBV4-1	TRBJ1-1	NA	NA
TGTGCCAGCAGCTTTGGGGCTGGGCCTCCAAGATGGAATGGCTACACCTTC	CASSFGAGPPRWNGYTF	TRBV5-4	TRBJ1-2	NA	NA
TGTGCCAGCTCACCACCTGCCAGGGCCCAAGAGACCCAGTACTTC	CASSPPARAQETQYF	TRBV18	TRBJ2-5	NA	NA
TGTGCCAGCAGCGTAATCAGAGGCACTGAAGCTTTCTTT	CASSVIRGTEAFF	TRBV5-6	TRBJ1-1	NA	NA
TGTGCCATCAGTGCACTAGCGGATGACACCGGGGAGCTGTTTTTT	CAISALADDTGELFF	TRBV10-3	TRBJ2-2	TRBD2	NA
TGCAGCGTTGAGCGGGGCCCGAACACTGAAGCTTTCTTT	CSVERGPNTEAFF	TRBV29-1	TRBJ1-1	NA	NA
TGTGCCAGCAGCTTGGTGGGCTGGCAACCGGAGAACACTGAAGCTTTCTTT	CASSLVGWQPENTEAFF	TRBV5-6	TRBJ1-1	NA	once
TGTGCCAGTAGCCACCCCTACGACAGGGTGTTTCAGCCCCAGCATTTT	CASSHPYDRVFQPQHF	TRBV19	TRBJ1-5	TRBD1	NA
TGTGCCAGCAGTTCCGGACTGATAATAGATGGCTACACCTTC	CASSSGLIIDGYTF	TRBV6-5	TRBJ1-2	NA	NA
TGTGCCAGCAGCCAAGGAGAGAAGTCACCCCTCCACTTT	CASSQGEKSPLHF	TRBV3-1/TRBV3-2	TRBJ1-6	NA	NA
TGTGCCAGCAGCTCTACCCCACCGGCTAGATACAATGAGCAGTTCTTC	CASSSTPPARYNEQFF	TRBV5-6	TRBJ2-1	NA	NA
TGCGCCAGCAGCTCGGGACAGCACTATGGCTACACCTTC	CASSSGQHYGYTF	TRBV5-1	TRBJ1-2	TRBD1	once
TGTGCCAGCAGCTCCCTCGGACTAGCGGGGGGGCCTCCAGATACGCAGTATTTT	CASSSLGLAGGPPDTQYF	TRBV5-6	TRBJ2-3	TRBD2	NA
TGCAGTGCCCACAGGGACTATGGCTACACCTTC	CSAHRDYGYTF	TRBV20-1	TRBJ1-2	NA	NA
TGTGCCAGCAGCTTGGCGGCAGGGAGGACTGAAGCTTTCTTT	CASSLAAGRTEAFF	TRBV5-4	TRBJ1-1	NA	NA
TGTGCCAGCAGTCACAGGGGGGGGACTGAAGCTTTCTTT	CASSHRGGTEAFF	TRBV12-3/TRBV12-4	TRBJ1-1	TRBD1	NA
TGTGCCAGCAGCCCCGGGGGGGATGGTGAAAAACTGTTTTTT	CASSPGGDGEKLFF	TRBV5-6	TRBJ1-4	NA	few
TGTGCCAGCAGCTTAACCGGACAGGTCCAAGAGACCCAGTACTTC	CASSLTGQVQETQYF	TRBV7-2	TRBJ2-5	TRBD1	NA
TGTGCCAGCAGCTTGGCCGGTGGTGAAAAACTGTTTTTT	CASSLAGGEKLFF	TRBV5-6	TRBJ1-4	NA	NA
TGTGCCACCAGTGACCCGGGTCTCGGGGACTATGGCTACACCTTC	CATSDPGLGDYGYTF	TRBV24-1	TRBJ1-2	NA	NA
TGTGCCAGCAGGGGGAACCGGGGAGAGACCCAGTACTTC	CASRGNRGETQYF	TRBV2	TRBJ2-5	NA	NA
TGTGCCAGCAGCTTAGCCCAGGACAGGACGAATCCCTATGGCTACACCTTC	CASSLAQDRTNPYGYTF	TRBV7-9	TRBJ1-2	TRBD1	NA
TGTGCCTGGAGACAACGGGACAGATGGGATTCACCCCTCCACTTT	CAWRQRDRWDSPLHF	TRBV30	TRBJ1-6	TRBD1	NA
TGTGCCACCACAGGGGGCCGAAACACCGGGGAGCTGTTTTTT	CATTGGRNTGELFF	TRBV24-1	TRBJ2-2	TRBD1	NA
TGTGCCAGCAGCGTAGGAGCGGGGGAAGGGTATGAGCAGTTCTTC	CASSVGAGEGYEQFF	TRBV9	TRBJ2-1	TRBD2	NA
TGTGCCAGCAGCTTAGATCGGGAAACTGAAGCTTTCTTT	CASSLDRETEAFF	TRBV7-8	TRBJ1-1	NA	NA
TGTGCCAGCAGCTTGCGGGGGGGGGCAGGCCAGTACTTC	CASSLRGGAGQYF	TRBV11-1	TRBJ2-5	TRBD2	NA